This passage covers 4 T cell receptor beta chains from one sample sequenced in a study of cytomegalovirus exposure and HLA in healthy donors. The PCR had 60 Vbeta and 13 Jbeta primers. Here immunoSEQ multiplex PCR was the method, and the copy in TCRdb shows in-frame clones only, minus some. The table includes some 98,000 clones, more than 65% detected once. Sequenced sample: PBMCs. Receptors originate from a human donor in good health.

This clone was picked up a small number of times. The CDR3 DNA reads TGTGCCAGCAGCCCAGGCCAGGGAGGAGACACCATATATTTT. Encoded protein: CASSPGQGGDTIYF. This chain uses TRBV7-6 with TRBJ1-3; a weak D match, TRBD1 (5 bases). CDR3 length: 14 residues. Between the trimmed V and J ends, which lost 5 bases and 8 bases, there was a span of 16 bases. Germline V lookup: CDR1 SGHVS, CDR2 FNYEAQ.

The rearrangement joins TRBV15 to TRBJ1-1, with TRBD1 identical over 8 bases. V lost 2 bases, J lost 3 bases, and 2 bases stayed unmatched. Germline CDR1 is LNHNV and CDR2 is YYDKDF (reference sequence). CDR3 length equals 14 residues. In DNA form, the CDR3 reads TGTGCCACCAGCAGACCGACAGGGGACACTGAAGCTTTCTTT. Its translation is CATSRPTGDTEAFF.

A few counts support this clone. The CDR3 here is CASSSTYREETQYF. CDR3 DNA sequence: TGTGCCAGCAGTTCAACCTACAGGGAAGAGACCCAGTACTTC. The chain employs TRBV6-5 and TRBJ2-5; TRBD1 is a possible D gene (6 bases). CDR1 is MNHEY and CDR2 is SVGAGI in the germline V gene. CDR3 length: 14 residues. Trimming took off 4 bases at V and 3 bases at J, with 12 bases between the two ends.

V gene TRBV30 combines with J gene TRBJ1-3; 8 bases match TRBD1. Germline assignment: CDR1 GTSNPN and CDR2 SVGIG (reference sequence). Trimming removed 3 bases from V and 2 bases from J; junction bases left unmatched: 12. This CDR3 has 17 residues. The CDR3 nucleotides are TGTGCCTGGAGAGAGGGACAGGCATTTATTGCTGGAAACACCATATATTTT. Its translation: CAWREGQAFIAGNTIYF.